This passage covers 10 T cell receptor beta chains from one sample sequenced in a study of blood T cell repertoires in COVID-19. Using immunoSEQ multiplex PCR, the repertoire was profiled, and TCRdb retains in-frame clones only, with some absent. The sample consists of about 130,000 clones, almost 80% of them appearing once. Sequenced material: peripheral blood. All receptors derive from a man in his fifties or sixties who had recovered from COVID-19.

V usage is TRBV27 and J usage is TRBJ2-6; possibly TRBD1 for D (6 bases). Germline values: CDR1 MNHEY, CDR2 SMNVEV (reference sequence). There are 20 residues in the CDR3. V shed 3 bases and J shed 0 bases, with 21 bases lying between them. The CDR3 region has the DNA TGTGCCAGCAGTTTGTCAGGAGAGAGGAGAGGGGGCTCTGGGGCCAACGTCCTGACTTTC. Its protein product is CASSLSGERRGGSGANVLTF.

The chain has TRBV7-2 and TRBJ2-3, with TRBD2 matching over 15 bases. Looked up from germline, CDR1 is SGHTA and CDR2 is FQGNSA. The ends lost 4 bases at V and 9 bases at J; junction bases unmatched: 2. The CDR3 covers 14 residues. The CDR3 is CASSSGLAGGTQYF. The CDR3 region has the DNA TGTGCCAGCAGCTCGGGACTAGCGGGAGGAACGCAGTATTTT.

The chain is built from TRBV4-1 and TRBJ1-1; TRBD1 matches 8 bases. This CDR3 comprises 15 residues. Germline CDR1 MGHRA, CDR2 YSYEKL. V shed 4 bases and J 4 bases; nucleotides not matched to a gene: 8. In nucleotides, the CDR3 is TGCGCCAGCAGCCCTGGCGCCCAGGGGGCCACTGAAGCTTTCTTT. This gives the protein CASSPGAQGATEAFF.

V and J are TRBV13 and TRBJ1-6; TRBD1 matches at 11 bases. Germline loops: CDR1 PRHDT, CDR2 FYEKMQ (reference sequence). V shed 4 bases and J 8 bases; nucleotides not matched to a gene: 1. The CDR3 extends over 14 amino acids. Here the CDR3 reads CASSSGQGDSPLHF. The DNA of the CDR3 is TGTGCCAGCAGCTCGGGACAGGGGGATTCACCCCTCCACTTT.

The chain joins TRBV18 to TRBJ1-4; D is undetermined. Germline V gene sequence: CDR1 KGHSH, CDR2 LQKENI. This CDR3 is 15 amino acids long. Trimming left V 6 bases short and J 8 bases short, with 19 bases between. CDR3 residues: CASSQRRPEGEKLFF. Written as DNA, the CDR3 is TGTGCCAGCTCGCAAAGAAGGCCGGAGGGCGAAAAACTGTTTTTT.

Note on this clone: The junction differs from germline at one of its ends, possibly a read error. CDR3 nucleotides: TGTGCTAGCAGCCAGACTAGCGGGAGGTCAGATACGCAGTATTTT. Protein: CASSQTSGRSDTQYF. V gene TRBV7-7 combines with J gene TRBJ2-3; 13 bases are a match to TRBD2. CDR1 is SSHAT, CDR2 FNYEAQ, per germline (reference sequence). This CDR3 region has 15 residues.

V and J are TRBV7-2 and TRBJ2-7; 10 positions agree with TRBD2. This CDR3 is built from 15 residues. Trimming cost V 5 bases and J 6 bases; bases outside gene matches: 10. CDR1 is SGHTA, CDR2 FQGNSA, per germline. For the CDR3, the DNA is TGTGCCAGCAGCGGCAAACTCGGGACTAGCGTCGAGCAGTACTTC. Amino acid sequence: CASSGKLGTSVEQYF. Complete variable domain (other parts from reference TRBV7-2 and TRBJ2-7): GAGVSQSPSNKVTEKGKDVELRCDPISGHTALYWYRQSLGQGLEFLIYFQGNSAPDKSGLPSDRFSAERTGGSVSTLTIQRTQQEDSAVYLCASSGKLGTSVEQYFGPGTRLTVT.

The chain uses TRBV4-1 and TRBJ2-7; 8 bases match TRBD1. The germline V gene has CDR1 MGHRA and CDR2 YSYEKL. The V gene end was trimmed by 4 bases and the J gene end by 6 bases; junction bases not matched to a gene: 11. The length of the CDR3 is 15 residues. CDR3 protein: CASSLQTGVGVEQYF. CDR3 coding DNA: TGCGCCAGCAGCCTACAGACAGGGGTAGGGGTCGAGCAGTACTTC.

This clone has a single count. The rearrangement joins TRBV2 to TRBJ1-5, with 9 bases identical to TRBD1. The V gene end was trimmed by 5 bases and the J gene end by 3 bases; junction bases not matched to a gene: 2. The CDR3 is made up of 14 amino acids. Germline V CDR1 and CDR2: SNHLY, FYNNEI. The CDR3 coding sequence is TGTGCCAGCAGTAGGGACAGGGCCAATCAGCCCCAGCATTTT. It specifies CASSRDRANQPQHF. The variable domain in full, completed from reference TRBV2 and TRBJ1-5, reads EPEVTQTPSHQVTQMGQEVILRCVPISNHLYFYWYRQILGQKVEFLVSFYNNEISEKSEIFDDQFSVERPDGSNFTLKIRSTKLEDSAMYFCASSRDRANQPQHFGDGTRLSIL.

CDR3 sequence (DNA): TGTGCCAGTAGCGGTGACAGTAACTTTATCACCTTC. This translates into CASSGDSNFITF. J is TRBJ1-2 and V is TRBV19, with a tentative D call TRBD1 (5 bases). The germline V gene has CDR1 LNHDA and CDR2 SQIVND (reference sequence). This CDR3 is 12 amino acids long. V lost 6 bases and J lost 13, with 18 bases in between.